This paragraph reports one TCR beta chain. Its antigen target is currently unknown. Qualities for individual bases were not recorded, and no much larger clone is one base off. The germline V and J ends show losses of 0 bases and 7 bases respectively, and no gene match explains 3 bases of the junction. The CDR3, cysteine through phenylalanine, is 14 amino acids long. Only the CDR3 DNA stays, 42 bases, in frame from base 1. In the germline V gene, CDR1 corresponds to SGHRS and CDR2 to YFSETQ. The Qiagen DNeasy kit was used to extract genomic DNA both from unsorted PBMCs and from the negatively selected CD4+ and CD8+ fractions. Using primers that anneal to V and J segments, immunoSEQ multiplex PCR amplified the TCR beta CDR3 regions. A synthetic immune receptor repertoire was used to minimize amplification bias, and any residual bias was removed computationally once sequencing was done. The paper's data handling went like this. Custom Python scripts were used to quantify repertoire diversity as the Shannon entropy index. Unsorted, CD4+ and CD8+ repertoires were analyzed separately, except in combined analyses where CD4+ and CD8+ sequences were merged in silico. The table was pulled from immuneACCESS by TCRdb, which kept in-frame rearrangements only. Such tables lose some clones; where checked, under half of the loss comes from unresolved V genes, and the rest has no known cause. From that table come the V and J calls and clone size; the DNA was used to work out D and trimming. The sample includes some 23,000 clones, with over 85% observed a single time. Clones ranked in the top ten supply 3.5% to 5% of the sample.

This sample is drawn from a study of PD-1 blockade in classical Hodgkin lymphoma (dated by TCRdb to 2018 to 2021). Notes on the research overall: A peripheral blood immune signature of response to PD-1 blockade in classical Hodgkin lymphoma was defined using TCR beta sequencing and CyTOF. Study-wide conclusions, independent of this receptor: Only a single clinical trial cohort was studied, and what caused the repertoire differences, possibly disease activity or prior therapy, remained undefined. Newly diagnosed patients were reported to have lower baseline TCR diversity than healthy donors, and relapsed/refractory patients were reported to have lower baseline TCR diversity still.

Explained via the paper, the time point label denotes: newly diagnosed, previously untreated cHL patient sample. As a comparison group for the relapsed/refractory trial patients, PBMCs were sequenced from patients with newly diagnosed, previously untreated classical Hodgkin lymphoma. Peripheral blood was collected in 8 mL Vacutainer Cell Preparation Tubes, from which PBMCs were isolated by centrifugation and then cryopreserved. Sequenced: peripheral blood mononuclear cells (PBMCs). The chain is encoded by TRBV5-1 joined to TRBJ2-1; 8 of the junction bases match TRBD1. This clonotype originated in a human donor with classical Hodgkin lymphoma. The CDR3 region reads CASSLAGQANEQFF. The DNA is as follows: TGCGCCAGCAGCTTGGCGGGACAGGCAAATGAGCAGTTCTTC.